The clone carrying this T cell receptor (beta chain) was seen only a few times. The antigen is undetermined. The CDR3 is 15 amino acids. Germline-derived CDR1 and CDR2 are SGHRS and YFSETQ. J was trimmed by 3 bases and V by 4 bases; bases with no gene match: 8. This entry belongs to a study of T-cell reconstitution after alpha-beta-depleted transplantation in children. General study results and limits: It was reported that alpha-beta T cells came from several hundred expanded graft clones (about two months after transplant).

Preparation of the TCRbeta library was carried out with unique molecular identifiers. TCRdb re-called the PCR reads through MiXCR, storing one row per CDR3 protein. Of about 980,000 distinct CDR3 sequences listed, 25% to 30% are singletons. Source: PBMCs, mostly from graft donor cells, taken 360 days after TCRalphabeta/CD19-depleted stem cell transplant. The receptor comes from a boy less than two years old who had a stem cell transplant for SCID, so the T cells may come from the graft donor. The J gene is TRBJ2-7, the V gene TRBV5-1; 9 bases align to TRBD1. The CDR3 coding sequence is TGCGCCAGCAGCGCCGGGACAGGGTACGGCTACGAGCAGTACTTC. As protein: CASSAGTGYGYEQYF.